A selection of T cell receptor beta chains follows, all from one sample in a study of T cell repertoires in cytomegalovirus infection. TCRdb ran MiXCR on the reads and lists one entry per CDR3 protein. The sample lists 400,000 or so distinct CDR3 sequences; roughly 30% were seen once. Sequencing was done on a sample of PBMCs. These receptor sequences come from a human donor in good health (CMV status not recorded). Some clones in this sample may be carry-over from other donors' samples. Both conserved end residues are part of each CDR3. The D gene is left open where the match is weak. Not all rows give a size; the values are once, few, many and, for expanded clones, a class.

J	size	D	V	CDR3	DNA
TRBJ1-1	NA	TRBD1	TRBV19	CASKRDSGLRTEAFF	TGTGCCAGTAAGAGGGACAGTGGATTGCGCACTGAAGCTTTCTTT
TRBJ1-2	NA	NA	TRBV29-1	CSVESFYGYTF	TGCAGCGTTGAATCTTTTTATGGCTACACCTTC
TRBJ1-2	NA	NA	TRBV18	CASSPWTQASGYTF	TGTGCCAGCTCACCCTGGACCCAGGCCTCTGGCTACACCTTC
TRBJ1-2	few	NA	TRBV7-9	CASSSTGLQYGYTF	TGTGCCAGCAGCTCAACGGGACTCCAGTATGGCTACACCTTC
TRBJ1-2	NA	NA	TRBV29-1	CSVDGTAASNYGYTF	TGCAGCGTTGATGGGACGGCAGCCTCTAACTATGGCTACACCTTC
TRBJ1-6	few	NA	TRBV2	CASSVSLGVKWPLHF	TGTGCCAGCAGTGTATCTTTGGGAGTCAAATGGCCCCTCCACTTT
TRBJ1-1	few	TRBD1	TRBV28	CASSPWDRENTEAFF	TGTGCCAGCAGTCCATGGGACAGGGAGAACACTGAAGCTTTCTTT
TRBJ2-3	NA	TRBD2	TRBV6-2/TRBV6-3	CASSTPRTSGGADTQYF	TGTGCCAGCAGTACCCCCAGGACTAGCGGGGGTGCAGATACGCAGTATTTT
TRBJ2-7	NA	NA	TRBV6-2/TRBV6-3	CASGRRAGALEQYF	TGTGCCAGCGGGCGAAGGGCGGGGGCCCTCGAGCAGTACTTC
TRBJ2-3	NA	NA	TRBV11-2	CASSLDEGGPTDTQYF	TGTGCCAGCAGCCTAGACGAGGGGGGTCCCACAGATACGCAGTATTTT
TRBJ2-3	NA	NA	TRBV20-1	CSAPKGGGGPMDTQYF	TGCAGTGCTCCTAAGGGGGGGGGGGGCCCAATGGATACGCAGTATTTT
TRBJ1-6	many	TRBD1	TRBV7-6	CASSSGQGDNSPLHF	TGTGCCAGCAGCTCCGGACAGGGGGACAATTCACCCCTCCACTTT
TRBJ2-1	NA	TRBD2	TRBV7-2	CASSLVASGGVSYNEEFF	TGTGCCAGCAGCTTAGTGGCCAGCGGGGGGGTTTCCTACAATGAGGAGTTCTTC
TRBJ2-5	NA	TRBD1	TRBV6-2/TRBV6-3	CASSSGWSDRQETQYF	TGTGCCAGCAGTTCGGGGTGGTCGGACAGGCAAGAGACCCAGTACTTC
TRBJ2-1	few	TRBD2	TRBV10-3	CAISDLAAGRYNEQFF	TGTGCCATCAGTGACCTAGCGGCAGGGAGATACAATGAGCAGTTCTTC
TRBJ1-6	NA	NA	TRBV15	CATSREPRSNSPLHF	TGTGCCACCAGCAGAGAACCGCGGTCTAATTCACCCCTCCACTTT
TRBJ1-6	few	TRBD1	TRBV6-1	CASSATGGLNSPLHF	TGTGCCAGCAGTGCCACAGGGGGGCTTAATTCACCCCTCCACTTT
TRBJ1-1	NA	NA	TRBV6-6	CAIKPDSGNTEAFF	TGTGCCATCAAACCGGACAGCGGGAACACTGAAGCTTTCTTT
TRBJ1-3	many	NA	TRBV7-6	CASSPFPGLTGNSGNTIYF	TGTGCCAGCAGCCCTTTTCCGGGTTTGACAGGCAACTCTGGAAACACCATATATTTT
TRBJ2-3	many	NA	TRBV10-3	CATLAWETSDGTDTQYF	TGTGCCACACTAGCCTGGGAGACATCCGATGGCACAGATACGCAGTATTTT
TRBJ2-3	NA	NA	TRBV9	CASGGRAPDDTQYF	TGTGCCAGCGGGGGCCGGGCTCCCGACGATACGCAGTATTTT
TRBJ1-4	few	NA	TRBV5-4	CASKPDLGGSEKLFF	TGTGCCAGCAAGCCGGACCTCGGCGGGAGTGAAAAACTGTTTTTT
TRBJ1-5	many	NA	TRBV27	CASSLEGEQPQHF	TGTGCCAGCAGTTTGGAAGGAGAACAGCCCCAGCATTTT